This entry lists 15 T cell receptor beta chains sequenced from one sample in a study of Graves' ophthalmopathy and Graves' hyperthyroidism. RNA transcripts were the source from which TCR beta CDR3 regions were amplified. HTBI primers served in a first-round RT-PCR, which a second-round multiplex PCR followed. One entry per CDR3 protein, called by TCRdb with MiXCR from the multiplex PCR reads. This table has hundreds of thousands of distinct CDR3 sequences, around 15% appearing once. Input material: blood. The receptor set was obtained from a young woman with Graves' ophthalmopathy.

This clonotype was seen repeatedly, ten times or more. The V and J genes are TRBV3-1 and TRBJ2-5, with D possibly matching TRBD2 (5 bases). The germline V gene has CDR1 LGHDT and CDR2 YNNKEL (reference sequence). The CDR3 totals 16 residues. V lost 5 bases, J lost 4 bases, and 20 bases lay in between. CDR3 sequence reads: CASSSRIGGLGETQYF. CDR3 bases: TGTGCCAGCAGCTCACGAATTGGAGGCCTCGGAGAGACCCAGTACTTC.

This clonotype was observed many times. CDR3: CASSLLAGAYTQETQYF. In nucleotides, the CDR3 is TGTGCCAGCAGTTTACTAGCGGGGGCGTACACCCAAGAGACCCAGTACTTC. This chain connects TRBV28 to TRBJ2-5, with 10 nucleotides matching TRBD2. Germline V gene lookup returns CDR1 MDHEN and CDR2 SYDVKM. V gave up 2 bases and J gave up 1 base; unmatched junction bases: 7. The CDR3 has 17 residues. The full variable domain, its missing parts supplied by reference TRBV28 and TRBJ2-5, is DVKVTQSSRYLVKRTGEKVFLECVQDMDHENMFWYRQDPGLGLRLIYFSYDVKMKEKGDIPEGYSVSREKKERFSLILESASTNQTSMYLCASSLLAGAYTQETQYFGPGTRLLVL.

This clonotype has ten or more counts. This rearrangement joins TRBV12-3 or TRBV12-4 to TRBJ2-5, with D perhaps being TRBD1 or TRBD2 (5 bases each). The CDR3 runs 13 residues. The V end lost 5 bases, the J end lost 9 bases, and 16 bases lay between the germline ends. CDR3 region: CASSRDPGASQYF. The DNA for the CDR3 is TGTGCCAGCAGTCGGGACCCCGGGGCGTCCCAGTACTTC.

There are many counts of this clonotype. V is TRBV19 and J is TRBJ2-7; a possible D gene is TRBD1 (6 bases). In germline, CDR1 is LNHDA, CDR2 SQIVND (reference sequence). The CDR3 length is 13 residues. The V end was cut by 3 bases, the J end by 6 bases, with 12 bases between. The CDR3 DNA reads as TGTGCCAGTAGTATCGTTCAGGGGTTCGAGCAGTACTTC. Amino acids: CASSIVQGFEQYF.

Comments on this clonotype: The junction and the germline gene differ at one end; a read error may be behind it. The genes are TRBV5-1 and TRBJ1-2, with a weak D call TRBD1 (5 bases). Germline CDR1 and CDR2: SGHRS and YFSETQ. This CDR3 is 14 amino acids long. CDR3 sequence: CACSPAGTDYGYTF. Here the CDR3 DNA reads TGCGCCTGCAGCCCCGCCGGGACGGACTATGGCTACACCTTC.

This clonotype was counted ten times or more. The chain employs TRBV7-2 and TRBJ1-2; TRBD1 agrees at 8 bases. Germline CDR1 is SGHTA and CDR2 is FQGNSA. Trimming at V came to 3 bases and at J to 6 bases, leaving 0 bases not matched to a gene. This CDR3 spans 12 amino acids. The CDR3 protein is CASSFRGHGYTF. The CDR3 nucleotides are TGTGCCAGCAGCTTCAGGGGGCATGGCTACACCTTC.

V is TRBV5-6 and J is TRBJ1-2; tentatively, D is TRBD1 (5 bases). V was clipped by 4 bases and J by 7 bases, with 23 bases between them. There are 16 residues in the CDR3. Germline V CDR1 and CDR2: SGHDT, YYEEEE. CDR3 nucleotides: TGTGCCAGCAGCGGGGAGACAGAGAACTATCTGGGTGGCTACACCTTC. It specifies CASSGETENYLGGYTF.

Ten or more counts support this clonotype. The V gene is TRBV5-1, the J gene TRBJ2-7; D is undetermined. The CDR3 contains 16 residues. V was pared by 0 bases and J by 5 bases, with 18 bases between. Germline lookup yields CDR1 SGHRS and CDR2 YFSETQ. CDR3 sequence: CASSLVARLPGDEQYF. The CDR3 DNA is TGCGCCAGCAGCTTGGTAGCACGCCTCCCGGGCGACGAGCAGTACTTC. The whole variable domain, filled in from reference TRBV5-1 and TRBJ2-7, reads KAGVTQTPRYLIKTRGQQVTLSCSPISGHRSVSWYQQTPGQGLQFLFEYFSETQRNKGNFPGRFSGRQFSNSRSEMNVSTLELGDSALYLCASSLVARLPGDEQYFGPGTRLTVT.

At least ten counts were recorded for this clonotype. V and J are TRBV15 and TRBJ2-5; a possible D gene is TRBD2 (6 bases). V lost 0 bases and J lost 4, with 15 bases in between. The CDR3 consists of 16 residues. The V gene's germline CDR1 is LNHNV and CDR2 YYDKDF (reference sequence). CDR3 residues: CATSRDQWDSPETQYF. The DNA for the CDR3 is TGTGCCACCAGCAGAGACCAATGGGACTCTCCAGAGACCCAGTACTTC. Full variable domain (rest looked up from reference TRBV15 and TRBJ2-5): DAMVIQNPRYQVTQFGKPVTLSCSQTLNHNVMYWYQQKSSQAPKLLFHYYDKDFNNEADTPDNFQSRRPNTSFCFLDIRSPGLGDTAMYLCATSRDQWDSPETQYFGPGTRLLVL.

This clonotype was recorded at least ten times. This rearrangement joins TRBV18 to TRBJ1-2, with TRBD1 matching 9 bases. There are 17 residues in the CDR3. The germline V gene has CDR1 KGHSH and CDR2 LQKENI. V lost 2 bases and J lost 3; bases outside the gene matches: 10. CDR3 protein: CASSPYYAGQGHYGYTF. The CDR3 DNA reads as TGTGCCAGCTCACCATATTACGCAGGACAGGGGCACTATGGCTACACCTTC.

In this sample, this clonotype turned up a few times. This chain joins TRBV19 and TRBJ1-5, with 7 positions matching TRBD1. V lost 0 bases and J lost 4; bases outside the gene matches: 6. Germline assignment: CDR1 LNHDA and CDR2 SQIVND (reference sequence). The CDR3 sequence is 16 residues long. The CDR3 nucleotides read TGTGCCAGTAGTATAGAGGAGGGGGCAAAAAATCAGCCCCAGCATTTT. Its protein is CASSIEEGAKNQPQHF.

This chain connects TRBV5-1 to TRBJ2-5; 8 nucleotides match TRBD1. Germline-derived CDR1 and CDR2 are SGHRS and YFSETQ. This CDR3 region has 18 residues. The J segment lost 0 bases and the V segment lost 2 bases, leaving 12 bases of the junction unmatched. The CDR3 DNA reads as TGCGCCAGCAGCTTTTTTCCCGGAGACAGGGGAAACCAAGAGACCCAGTACTTC. This encodes CASSFFPGDRGNQETQYF.

This clonotype was counted ten times or more. The rearrangement links TRBV6-2 or TRBV6-3 to TRBJ2-4; either TRBD1 or TRBD2 may supply D (5 bases each). V was clipped by 10 bases and J by 3 bases, with 19 bases between them. CDR1 and CDR2 (germline): MNHEY, SVGEGT. CDR3 length: 15 residues. CDR3 residues: CATSRRDVFKNIQYF. CDR3 in DNA: TGTGCCACCTCCCGCCGGGACGTCTTCAAAAACATTCAGTACTTC.

This clonotype has a count of ten or more. The chain employs TRBV12-3 or TRBV12-4 and TRBJ1-2; D may be TRBD1 (6 bases). V dropped 6 bases and J dropped 6 bases, with 11 bases sitting between them. This CDR3 contains 12 residues. The CDR3 region is CASSGQTDGYTF. CDR3 coding DNA: TGTGCCAGCAGCGGACAGACTGATGGCTACACCTTC.

In its sample, this clonotype was seen many times. The CDR3 nucleotides read TGCAGCGTGGCGGACAGCCCGAGCTATGGCTACACCTTC. It is translated as CSVADSPSYGYTF. The V and J genes are TRBV29-1 and TRBJ1-2; tentatively, D is TRBD1 (6 bases). The germline V gene has CDR1 SQVTM and CDR2 ANQGSEA. The CDR3 is 13 residues long. The V and J ends lost 6 bases and 4 bases respectively, with 15 bases between them.